This T cell receptor beta chain stems from a study of blood T cells in healthy people across ages. Study-level results: The unknown donor CMV status may have confounded expanded clonotype changes. In long-lived donors, naive CD4+ cell counts and diversity exceeded those of aged donors. Per million T cells, TCR beta diversity dropped about linearly as age rose.

With respect to this clonotype: Antigen unknown.

Germline V lookup: CDR1 ENHRY, CDR2 SYGVKD. Trimming cost V 2 bases and J 10 bases, with 14 bases left between them. This CDR3 region has 13 residues. Together with a sample-barcoded 5' primer, a J-beta primer mix was included in a second PCR lasting about 7 to 12 cycles. A template-switch adaptor with 12 random nucleotides tagged each cDNA molecule. TCRdb re-analysed the 5' RACE reads in MiXCR, keeping a single row per CDR3 protein. The sample holds under 1,000,000 distinct CDR3 sequences, 35% to 60% seen once. V gene TRBV10-3 combines with J gene TRBJ1-2, with D unresolved. The clonotype originates from an elderly man in good health. Material for sequencing was blood. The CDR3 is CAISEPPRGDYTF. The DNA of the CDR3 is TGTGCCATCAGTGAGCCCCCCCGGGGTGACTACACCTTC.